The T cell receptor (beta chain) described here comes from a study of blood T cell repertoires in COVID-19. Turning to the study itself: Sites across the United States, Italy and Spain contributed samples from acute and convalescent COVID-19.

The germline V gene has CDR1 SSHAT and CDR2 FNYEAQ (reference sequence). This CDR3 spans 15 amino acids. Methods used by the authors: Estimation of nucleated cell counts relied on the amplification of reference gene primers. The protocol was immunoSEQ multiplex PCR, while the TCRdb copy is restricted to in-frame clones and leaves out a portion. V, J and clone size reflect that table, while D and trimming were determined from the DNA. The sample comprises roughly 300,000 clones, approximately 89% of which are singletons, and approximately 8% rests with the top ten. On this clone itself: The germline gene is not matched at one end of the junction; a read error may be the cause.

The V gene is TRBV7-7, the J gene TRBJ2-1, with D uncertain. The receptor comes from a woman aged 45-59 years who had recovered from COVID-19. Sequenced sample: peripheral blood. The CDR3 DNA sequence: TGTGCTAGCAGCTTCACAGCCGACCCAAACAATGAGCAGTTCTTC. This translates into CASSFTADPNNEQFF.